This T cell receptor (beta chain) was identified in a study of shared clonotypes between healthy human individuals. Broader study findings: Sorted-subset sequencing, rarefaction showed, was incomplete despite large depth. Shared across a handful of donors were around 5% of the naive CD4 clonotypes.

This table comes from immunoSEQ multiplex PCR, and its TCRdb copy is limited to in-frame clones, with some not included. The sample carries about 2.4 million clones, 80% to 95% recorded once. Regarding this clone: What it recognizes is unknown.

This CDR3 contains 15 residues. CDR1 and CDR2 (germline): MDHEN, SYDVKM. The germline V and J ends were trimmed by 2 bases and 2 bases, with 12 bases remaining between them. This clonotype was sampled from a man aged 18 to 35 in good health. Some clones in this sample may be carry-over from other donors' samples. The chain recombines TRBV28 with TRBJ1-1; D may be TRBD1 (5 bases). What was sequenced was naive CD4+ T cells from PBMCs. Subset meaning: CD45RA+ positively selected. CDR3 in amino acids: CASSLTGTGNTEAFF. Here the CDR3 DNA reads TGTGCCAGCAGTTTAACAGGTACGGGAAACACTGAAGCTTTCTTT.